These T cell receptor beta chains were read from a single sample in a study of long-term antiretroviral therapy in people with HIV. The data were produced by immunoSEQ multiplex PCR, yet TCRdb's version contains in-frame clones alone and is incomplete. The sample holds tens of thousands of clones; over 90% are singletons and the top ten take about 3.1%. The source material was unsorted PBMCs, sampled 5.3 years after starting antiretroviral therapy. Receptors were obtained from a man aged 45-65 years with HIV. The CDR3 runs from the conserved cysteine through the conserved F or W. D genes are given only for firm matches. Rows give clone size only sometimes, using once, few, many, or a class for an expanded clone.

CDR3 protein: CSVGGDYGYTF
CDR3 DNA: TGCAGCGTTGGAGGAGACTATGGCTACACCTTC
V gene: TRBV29-1
clone size: once
J gene: TRBJ1-2
D gene: NA

CDR3 protein: CASSQVGAGSNEQFF
CDR3 DNA: TGTGCCAGCAGCCAAGTTGGGGCGGGGAGCAATGAGCAGTTCTTC
V gene: TRBV14
clone size: NA
J gene: TRBJ2-1
D gene: NA

CDR3 protein: CATSRVGGGRTDTQYF
CDR3 DNA: TGTGCCACCAGCAGAGTTGGCGGAGGGAGAACAGATACGCAGTATTTT
V gene: TRBV15
clone size: NA
J gene: TRBJ2-3
D gene: NA

CDR3 protein: CASSPESNGVLFF
CDR3 DNA: TGTGCCAGCAGCCCCGAATCGAACGGCGTTCTGTTTTTT
V gene: TRBV7-2
clone size: NA
J gene: TRBJ1-4
D gene: NA

CDR3 protein: CASSLGQGAGGYTF
CDR3 DNA: TGTGCCAGCAGTCTAGGACAGGGGGCGGGTGGCTACACCTTC
V gene: TRBV6-5
clone size: NA
J gene: TRBJ1-2
D gene: TRBD1

CDR3 protein: CASSLGPRDRPYEQYF
CDR3 DNA: TGTGCCAGCAGCTTGGGGCCCCGGGACAGACCCTACGAGCAGTACTTC
V gene: TRBV5-5
clone size: NA
J gene: TRBJ2-7
D gene: TRBD1

CDR3 protein: CASSLFRWGADYGYTF
CDR3 DNA: TGTGCCAGCAGCTTATTCCGTTGGGGGGCGGACTATGGCTACACCTTC
V gene: TRBV11-2
clone size: NA
J gene: TRBJ1-2
D gene: NA

CDR3 protein: CASSEGQPYEQYF
CDR3 DNA: TGTGCCAGCAGTGAAGGACAGCCCTACGAGCAGTACTTC
V gene: TRBV6-1
clone size: NA
J gene: TRBJ2-7
D gene: NA

CDR3 protein: CASSERGQGVGIQYF
CDR3 DNA: TGTGCCAGCAGTGAAAGGGGACAGGGGGTTGGGATTCAGTACTTC
V gene: TRBV2
clone size: NA
J gene: TRBJ2-4
D gene: TRBD1

CDR3 protein: CASSVGVQARDSPLHF
CDR3 DNA: TGTGCCAGCAGCGTAGGGGTACAAGCGAGGGATTCACCCCTCCACTTT
V gene: TRBV9
clone size: NA
J gene: TRBJ1-6
D gene: NA